This is a list of T cell receptor beta chains from one sample in a study of blood T cell repertoires in COVID-19. Some clones are missing from TCRdb's copy, which holds only in-frame ones; the method was immunoSEQ multiplex PCR. Of about 74,000 clones in the sample, approximately 84% were seen once. The specimen sequenced was peripheral blood. Source of these receptors: a man in his 70s with acute or convalescent COVID-19. Each CDR3 is given with its conserved first and last residue. The order of the fields is D gene, V gene, clone size, J gene, CDR3 protein, CDR3 DNA. The D gene is left open where the match is weak. Not every row has a clone size; where given, it reads once, few, many or a size class.

D: TRBD1; V: TRBV2; size: .; J: TRBJ2-1; CDR3: CASSRPPGQLLNEQFF; DNA: TGTGCCAGCAGCCGACCCCCGGGACAGCTTCTCAATGAGCAGTTCTTC
D: TRBD2; V: TRBV6-5; size: .; J: TRBJ2-5; CDR3: CASSYVAGGRETQYF; DNA: TGTGCCAGCAGTTACGTTGCGGGGGGGCGCGAGACCCAGTACTTC
D: .; V: TRBV5-1; size: once; J: TRBJ2-2; CDR3: CASSLEGAGNTGELFF; DNA: TGCGCCAGCAGCTTGGAAGGAGCCGGGAACACCGGGGAGCTGTTTTTT
D: .; V: TRBV5-4; size: .; J: TRBJ2-3; CDR3: CASTLGGDGADTQYF; DNA: TGTGCCAGCACCTTAGGGGGGGATGGGGCAGATACGCAGTATTTT
D: TRBD2; V: TRBV6-2/TRBV6-3; size: .; J: TRBJ2-2; CDR3: CASSGLVNTGELFF; DNA: TGTGCCAGCAGCGGACTAGTCAACACCGGGGAGCTGTTTTTT
D: TRBD1; V: TRBV19; size: .; J: TRBJ2-3; CDR3: CASSDRAPDTQYF; DNA: TGTGCCAGTAGTGACAGGGCCCCAGATACGCAGTATTTT
D: .; V: TRBV5-1; size: .; J: TRBJ2-2; CDR3: CASSLRGVAGELFF; DNA: TGCGCCAGCAGCTTGAGGGGTGTGGCCGGGGAGCTGTTTTTT
D: .; V: TRBV2; size: .; J: TRBJ2-3; CDR3: CASTKNGGGQADTQYF; DNA: TGTGCCAGCACCAAAAATGGGGGGGGGCAGGCAGATACGCAGTATTTT
D: TRBD2; V: TRBV19; size: few; J: TRBJ2-1; CDR3: CASSPLGGYNEQFF; DNA: TGTGCCAGTAGCCCCCTCGGGGGGTACAATGAGCAGTTCTTC
D: .; V: TRBV7-8; size: .; J: TRBJ2-7; CDR3: CASSLVALSDGVQYF; DNA: TGTGCCAGCAGCTTAGTCGCACTGAGCGACGGGGTCCAGTACTTC
D: .; V: TRBV29-1; size: .; J: TRBJ1-2; CDR3: CSVVGTPPRGYTF; DNA: TGCAGCGTTGTAGGCACCCCGCCGAGGGGCTACACCTTC
D: .; V: TRBV6-6; size: .; J: TRBJ2-5; CDR3: CASSYGAGTHQETQYF; DNA: TGTGCCAGCAGTTACGGGGCGGGAACGCACCAAGAGACCCAGTACTTC
D: TRBD2; V: TRBV27; size: .; J: TRBJ2-7; CDR3: CASSSRLAGALQYF; DNA: TGTGCCAGCAGTTCCCGACTAGCGGGGGCGTTGCAGTACTTC
D: .; V: TRBV19; size: .; J: TRBJ1-2; CDR3: CASSSGTQGLHGYTF; DNA: TGTGCCAGTAGTAGCGGAACTCAGGGGTTACATGGCTACACCTTC
D: TRBD1; V: TRBV28; size: .; J: TRBJ1-2; CDR3: CASSLRQGTIIYGYTF; DNA: TGTGCCAGCAGTTTACGACAGGGCACGATTATCTATGGCTACACCTTC
D: .; V: TRBV2; size: .; J: TRBJ2-7; CDR3: CASSEPRQGNEQYF; DNA: TGTGCCAGCAGTGAACCGCGCCAGGGGAACGAGCAGTACTTC
D: .; V: TRBV28; size: .; J: TRBJ1-2; CDR3: CASSLLAGAYGYTF; DNA: TGTGCCAGCAGTTTGTTGGCGGGAGCCTATGGCTACACCTTC
D: TRBD1; V: TRBV7-9; size: .; J: TRBJ1-1; CDR3: CASSSRTGDTEAFF; DNA: TGTGCCAGCAGCTCCCGGACAGGGGACACTGAAGCTTTCTTT
D: TRBD2; V: TRBV11-2; size: .; J: TRBJ2-3; CDR3: CASSYRGLVPDTQYF; DNA: TGTGCCAGCAGCTATAGGGGACTAGTTCCAGATACGCAGTATTTT
D: .; V: TRBV30; size: .; J: TRBJ1-5; CDR3: CAWRGGLNQPQHF; DNA: TGTGCCTGGCGGGGAGGCCTAAATCAGCCCCAGCATTTT
D: .; V: TRBV11-2; size: .; J: TRBJ2-2; CDR3: CASSFVTGRGWGGELFF; DNA: TGTGCCAGCAGCTTCGTCACGGGCCGGGGATGGGGCGGGGAGCTGTTTTTT
D: TRBD2; V: TRBV2; size: .; J: TRBJ2-1; CDR3: CASRELAGANEQFF; DNA: TGTGCCAGCCGAGAACTAGCGGGAGCCAATGAGCAGTTCTTC
D: .; V: TRBV24-1; size: .; J: TRBJ2-6; CDR3: CATSDARVSGANVLTF; DNA: TGTGCCACCAGTGATGCCAGGGTCTCTGGGGCCAACGTCCTGACTTTC
D: TRBD1; V: TRBV28; size: .; J: TRBJ1-4; CDR3: CASRVQGGSHEKLFF; DNA: TGTGCCAGCAGAGTACAGGGGGGCTCGCATGAAAAACTGTTTTTT
D: TRBD2; V: TRBV3-1/TRBV3-2; size: .; J: TRBJ2-3; CDR3: CASSQWGSGGANTQYF; DNA: TGTGCCAGCAGCCAATGGGGTAGCGGGGGGGCAAATACGCAGTATTTT
D: .; V: TRBV12-5; size: .; J: TRBJ2-3; CDR3: CASGLSGLSTDTQYF; DNA: TGTGCTAGTGGTTTGTCGGGATTGAGCACAGATACGCAGTATTTT
D: .; V: TRBV19; size: .; J: TRBJ1-1; CDR3: CASSRSTVNTEAFF; DNA: TGTGCCAGTAGTCGCAGCACAGTGAACACTGAAGCTTTCTTT
D: .; V: TRBV20-1; size: .; J: TRBJ1-5; CDR3: CSASKSSGNQPQHF; DNA: TGCAGTGCTAGTAAGTCCTCGGGCAATCAGCCCCAGCATTTT
D: TRBD1; V: TRBV2; size: .; J: TRBJ1-4; CDR3: CASRGTGATNEKLFF; DNA: TGTGCCAGCAGGGGGACAGGAGCAACTAATGAAAAACTGTTTTTT
D: TRBD2; V: TRBV4-2; size: .; J: TRBJ2-1; CDR3: CASSQDPARGLAGDEQFF; DNA: TGTGCCAGCAGCCAAGATCCCGCGCGGGGACTAGCGGGAGATGAGCAGTTCTTC
D: .; V: TRBV5-4; size: .; J: TRBJ1-4; CDR3: CASSPGGPGEKLFF; DNA: TGTGCCAGCAGCCCGGGGGGACCGGGTGAAAAACTGTTTTTT
D: .; V: TRBV24-1; size: .; J: TRBJ2-7; CDR3: CATSDPGSYEQYF; DNA: TGTGCCACCAGTGACCCGGGATCGTACGAGCAGTACTTC
D: .; V: TRBV12-3/TRBV12-4; size: .; J: TRBJ1-2; CDR3: CASSPTEGGYTF; DNA: TGTGCCAGCAGCCCAACTGAGGGAGGCTACACCTTC
D: TRBD2; V: TRBV4-1; size: .; J: TRBJ2-1; CDR3: CASSQAPSGYNEQFF; DNA: TGCGCCAGCAGCCAAGCGCCTAGCGGATACAATGAGCAGTTCTTC
D: TRBD2; V: TRBV5-6; size: .; J: TRBJ2-3; CDR3: CASSAALGGGTQYF; DNA: TGTGCCAGCAGCGCCGCCCTGGGCGGGGGTACGCAGTATTTT
D: .; V: TRBV11-2; size: few; J: TRBJ2-7; CDR3: CASSIPPRGGEQYF; DNA: TGTGCCAGCAGCATACCCCCCCGGGGAGGCGAGCAGTACTTC
D: .; V: TRBV7-9; size: few; J: TRBJ1-5; CDR3: CASSLESGVQPQHF; DNA: TGTGCCAGCAGCTTAGAATCGGGGGTTCAGCCCCAGCATTTT